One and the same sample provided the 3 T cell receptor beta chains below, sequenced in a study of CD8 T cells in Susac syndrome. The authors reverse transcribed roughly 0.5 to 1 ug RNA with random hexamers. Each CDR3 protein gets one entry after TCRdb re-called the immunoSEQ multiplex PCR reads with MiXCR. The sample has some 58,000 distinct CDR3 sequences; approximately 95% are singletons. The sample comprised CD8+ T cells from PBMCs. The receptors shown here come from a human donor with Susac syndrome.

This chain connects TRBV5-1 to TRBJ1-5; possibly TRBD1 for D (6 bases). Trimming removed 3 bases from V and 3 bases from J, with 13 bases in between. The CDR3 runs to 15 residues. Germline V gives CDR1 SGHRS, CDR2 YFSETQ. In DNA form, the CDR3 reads TGCGCCAGCAGCTCCCGGGGGGGGCCCAATCAGCCCCAGCATTTT. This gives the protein CASSSRGGPNQPQHF.

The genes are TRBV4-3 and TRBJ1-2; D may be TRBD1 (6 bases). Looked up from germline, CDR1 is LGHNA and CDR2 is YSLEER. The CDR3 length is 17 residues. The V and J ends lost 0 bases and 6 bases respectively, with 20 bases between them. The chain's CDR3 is CASSQEDSSDLIDGYTF. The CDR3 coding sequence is TGCGCCAGCAGCCAAGAGGACAGCTCTGACCTAATCGATGGCTACACCTTC.

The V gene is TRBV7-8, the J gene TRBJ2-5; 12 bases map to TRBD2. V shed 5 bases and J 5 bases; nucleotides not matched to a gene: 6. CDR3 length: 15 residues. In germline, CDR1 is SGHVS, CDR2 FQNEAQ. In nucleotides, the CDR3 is TGTGCCAGCAGCCGTCTAGCGGGGGGGTGGGAGACCCAGTACTTC. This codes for CASSRLAGGWETQYF.